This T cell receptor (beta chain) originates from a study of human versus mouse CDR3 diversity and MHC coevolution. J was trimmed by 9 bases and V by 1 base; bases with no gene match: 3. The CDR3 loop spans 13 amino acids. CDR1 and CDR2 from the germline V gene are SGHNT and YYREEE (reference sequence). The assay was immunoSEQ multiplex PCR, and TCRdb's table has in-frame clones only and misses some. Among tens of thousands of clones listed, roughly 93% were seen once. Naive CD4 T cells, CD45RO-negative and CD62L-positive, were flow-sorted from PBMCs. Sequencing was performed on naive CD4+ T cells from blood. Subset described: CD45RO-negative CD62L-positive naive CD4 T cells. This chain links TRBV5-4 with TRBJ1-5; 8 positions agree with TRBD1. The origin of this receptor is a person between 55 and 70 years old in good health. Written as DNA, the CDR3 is TGTGCCAGCAGCTTGCCAGGGGGCGGGCCCCAGCATTTT. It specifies CASSLPGGGPQHF.